This TCR beta chain was identified during a study of T cell changes during pregnancy in multiple sclerosis. CDR1 and CDR2 (germline): GTSNPN, SVGIG (reference sequence). The ends were cut back, 2 bases at V and 0 bases at J, with 20 bases in the middle. The CDR3 spans 18 residues. The protocol was immunoSEQ multiplex PCR, while the TCRdb copy is restricted to in-frame clones and leaves out a portion. The table records some 85,000 clones, 85% to 95% of them present only once. The sample was peripheral blood, taken in the second trimester of pregnancy. This chain joins TRBV30 and TRBJ1-5; no clear D. This clonotype was sampled from a female donor in good health, enrolled as a control in a pregnancy study. The CDR3 DNA sequence: TGTGCCTGGAGTTTTTCCGGGGATTACAGTTATAGCAATCAGCCCCAGCATTTT. The encoded protein is CAWSFSGDYSYSNQPQHF.